These T cell receptor beta chains were read from a single sample in a study of control samples from healthy donors and cancer patients. Profiled with immunoSEQ multiplex PCR; TCRdb holds only in-frame clones, not every one. The sample shows roughly 170,000 clones, roughly 93% of them seen only once. What was sequenced was blood. The receptors were sampled from a woman aged 60 to 75 in good health. Both conserved end residues are trimmed from each CDR3. Each record gives: V gene, CDR3 protein.

v_gene: TRBV9; CDR3aa: ASRAPGTEAF
v_gene: TRBV5-5; CDR3aa: ASSFRFDQANTEAF
v_gene: TRBV30; CDR3aa: AWSAGGGSDSGNTIY
v_gene: TRBV7-2; CDR3aa: ASSPGTGGTGELF
v_gene: TRBV6-5; CDR3aa: ASRSTGGAF
v_gene: TRBV6-6; CDR3aa: ASSYSDLPDTQY
v_gene: TRBV18; CDR3aa: ASSLFDGSQNYGYT
v_gene: TRBV6-2/TRBV6-3; CDR3aa: ASSYADSGDQPQH
v_gene: TRBV11-2; CDR3aa: ASSWGGGNQPQH
v_gene: TRBV30; CDR3aa: AWGVGNTIY
v_gene: TRBV9; CDR3aa: ASSVGRLAGGNYNEQF
v_gene: TRBV7-2; CDR3aa: ASSPRWGLGGNEQF
v_gene: TRBV28; CDR3aa: ASSLSSGRGFGRNTIY
v_gene: TRBV18; CDR3aa: ASSLPGGRDTQY
v_gene: TRBV12-3/TRBV12-4; CDR3aa: ASSFISGNTIY
v_gene: TRBV5-3; CDR3aa: ARSLESWPSGDKLDEQF
v_gene: TRBV7-2; CDR3aa: ASSAGLAGGGEQF
v_gene: TRBV6-6; CDR3aa: ASSYTTGNYGYT
v_gene: TRBV6-1; CDR3aa: ASSEGSVPNYGYT
v_gene: TRBV7-3; CDR3aa: ASSYSGVAYNEQF
v_gene: TRBV11-3; CDR3aa: ASSPTSGDNEQF
v_gene: TRBV20-1; CDR3aa: SAPGQDRT
v_gene: TRBV25-1; CDR3aa: ASSEPGLSTDTQY
v_gene: TRBV9; CDR3aa: ASSEHSLSGGAISDTQY
v_gene: TRBV29-1; CDR3aa: SSPGGQGIVRTDTQY
v_gene: TRBV30; CDR3aa: AWSVLLEGGYT